This T cell receptor beta chain originates from a study of blood T cell repertoires in COVID-19. Overall study: Sites in the United States, Italy and Spain provided acute and convalescent COVID-19 samples. Nucleic acid was either cDNA or gDNA, and it came from T cells, B-cell-depleted T cells, or PBMCs.

This clone has just a few counts. Germline CDR1 and CDR2: SGHAT and FQNNGV. The CDR3 length is 15 residues. Trimming took 3 bases from V and 6 from J; bases not matched to a gene: 5. Grouping used clinical history reported by participants in a survey and questionnaire. Either two negative PCRs, clearance, or symptom resolution qualified Cohort 3 donors as recovered. Using immunoSEQ multiplex PCR, the repertoire was profiled, and TCRdb retains in-frame clones only, with some absent. The sample contains 200,000 or so clones, 80% to 85% of which appear only once. This sequence joins TRBV11-2 and TRBJ2-2; 9 bases match TRBD1. Sample: PBMCs or T cells enriched from blood (not recorded which). This receptor was taken from a middle-aged man who had recovered from COVID-19. In DNA form, the CDR3 reads TGTGCCAGCAGCTTCCGGGACAGGGTTTCCGGGGAGCTGTTTTTT. Amino acid sequence: CASSFRDRVSGELFF.